Listed below are T cell receptor beta chains from one sample, sequenced in a study of cytomegalovirus exposure and HLA in healthy donors. TCRdb's table, derived via immunoSEQ multiplex PCR, lists solely in-frame clones and lacks some. Its listing shows roughly 78,000 clones. Sequences were obtained from PBMCs. Source of these receptors: a boy between 10 and 17 years old in good health and CMV-seronegative. Each CDR3 is given with its conserved first and last residue.

>TRBV4-2|TRBJ1-5|15
CASSQQGFGNQPQHF
>TRBV4-1|TRBJ2-7|16
CASSQALPAGTFEQYF
>TRBV21-1|TRBJ2-1|14
CASSNIQPRREQFF
>TRBV7-8|TRBJ2-4|15
CASSLNRGTKNIQYF
>TRBV15|TRBJ2-7|15
CATSRDETGLEEQYF
>TRBV13|TRBJ2-7|16
CASSLGRGQGAYEQYF
>TRBV6-5|TRBJ2-7|14
CASSRQGGSYEQYF
>TRBV5-1|TRBJ2-5|14
CASSLGGSEETQYF
>TRBV27|TRBJ2-1|20
CASSLGVGQGARRLSNEQFF
>TRBV5-4|TRBJ2-1|14
CASSPGLAGWEQFF
>TRBV7-9|TRBJ2-3|15
CASSLLATSTDTQYF
>TRBV10-3|TRBJ2-7|14
CATSIPGVPQEQYF
>TRBV9|TRBJ2-3|17
CASSEHGGTGGSDTQYF
>TRBV6-5|TRBJ2-7|13
CASSYRGSHEQYF
>TRBV19|TRBJ2-7|15
CASSGTGLAGDEQYF
>TRBV27|TRBJ2-1|18
CASSSLDSGTSAYNEQFF
>TRBV30|TRBJ1-1|16
CAWSVSSMARNTEAFF
>TRBV11-3|TRBJ2-1|15
CASSYGTSGMIEQFF
>TRBV7-6|TRBJ2-7|14
CASSPGQVYYEQYF
>TRBV29-1|TRBJ1-1|12
CSASQENTEAFF
>TRBV27|TRBJ1-5|15
CASSPPRDRGEPQHF
>TRBV18|TRBJ2-7|16
CASSPPGAGDGYEQYF
>TRBV29-1|TRBJ2-1|16
CSVEDRSGRTDNEQFF
>TRBV4-2|TRBJ1-1|14
CASSQPGQRAEDFF
>TRBV4-2|TRBJ2-5|14
CASSQERQEETQYF
>TRBV6-1|TRBJ1-2|13
CASKRQGADGYTF
>TRBV11-1|TRBJ2-7|12
CASSLRGYEQYF
>TRBV4-3|TRBJ2-3|17
CASSQEVGGRGTDTQYF
>TRBV4-1|TRBJ2-7|18
CASSQDLRGRYRGYEQYF